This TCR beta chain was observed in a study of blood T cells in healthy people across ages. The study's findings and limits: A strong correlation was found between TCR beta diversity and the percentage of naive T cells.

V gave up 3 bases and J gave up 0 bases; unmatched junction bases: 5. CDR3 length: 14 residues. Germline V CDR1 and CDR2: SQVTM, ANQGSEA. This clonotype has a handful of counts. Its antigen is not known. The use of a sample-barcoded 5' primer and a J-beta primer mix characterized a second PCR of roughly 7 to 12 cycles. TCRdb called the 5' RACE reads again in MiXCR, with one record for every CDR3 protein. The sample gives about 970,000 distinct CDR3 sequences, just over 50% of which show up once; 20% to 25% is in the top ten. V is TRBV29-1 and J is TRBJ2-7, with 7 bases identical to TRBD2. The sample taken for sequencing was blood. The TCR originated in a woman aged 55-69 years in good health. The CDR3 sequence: CSVDREGDSYEQYF. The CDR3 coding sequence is TGCAGCGTTGACAGGGAGGGAGACTCCTACGAGCAGTACTTC.